This TCR beta chain was captured by sequencing in a study of blood T cell repertoires in COVID-19. In the study's own analysis: Amplification with reference gene primers provided the estimates of nucleated cell counts. TCRdb's table, derived via immunoSEQ multiplex PCR, lists solely in-frame clones and lacks some. The D gene and trimming were derived from the DNA, and the V and J assignments and clone size from that table. The sample contains 81,000 or so clones, around 85% of which appear only once. The clonotype comes from a woman in her sixties or seventies with active or convalescent COVID-19. Specimen: peripheral blood.

Here the CDR3 reads CASSPDRGGMNTEAFF. CDR3 DNA sequence: TGTGCCAGCAGCCCGGACAGGGGGGGCATGAACACTGAAGCTTTCTTT. The chain has TRBV3-1 (or the pseudogene TRBV3-2) and TRBJ1-1; 10 nucleotides match TRBD1. This CDR3 is 16 amino acids long. Germline lookup yields CDR1 LGHDT and CDR2 YNNKEL (reference sequence). V lost 4 bases, J lost 0 bases, and 5 bases stayed unmatched.